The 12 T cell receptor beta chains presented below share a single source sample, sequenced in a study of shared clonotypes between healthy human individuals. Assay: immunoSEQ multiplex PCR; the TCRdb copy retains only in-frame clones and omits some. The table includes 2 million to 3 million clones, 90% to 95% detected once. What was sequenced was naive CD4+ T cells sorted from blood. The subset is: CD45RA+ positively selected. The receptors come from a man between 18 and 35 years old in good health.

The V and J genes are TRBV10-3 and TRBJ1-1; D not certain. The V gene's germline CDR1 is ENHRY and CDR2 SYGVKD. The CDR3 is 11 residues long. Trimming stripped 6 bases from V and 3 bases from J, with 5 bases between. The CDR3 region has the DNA TGTGCCATCAGGTCGGACACTGAAGCTTTCTTT. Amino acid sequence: CAIRSDTEAFF.

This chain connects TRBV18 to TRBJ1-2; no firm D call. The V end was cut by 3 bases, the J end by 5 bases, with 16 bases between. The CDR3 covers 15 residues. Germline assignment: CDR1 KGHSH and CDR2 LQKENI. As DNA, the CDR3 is TGTGCCAGCTCACCGGTGGGCCGCAACTTTTATGGCTACACCTTC. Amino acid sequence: CASSPVGRNFYGYTF.

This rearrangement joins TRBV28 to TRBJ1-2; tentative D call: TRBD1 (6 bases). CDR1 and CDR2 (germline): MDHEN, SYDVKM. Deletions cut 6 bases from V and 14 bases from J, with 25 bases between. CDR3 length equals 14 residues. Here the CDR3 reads CASSGGGGYQELTF. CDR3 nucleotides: TGTGCCAGCAGCGGCGGGGGGGGCTACCAGGAGTTGACCTTC.

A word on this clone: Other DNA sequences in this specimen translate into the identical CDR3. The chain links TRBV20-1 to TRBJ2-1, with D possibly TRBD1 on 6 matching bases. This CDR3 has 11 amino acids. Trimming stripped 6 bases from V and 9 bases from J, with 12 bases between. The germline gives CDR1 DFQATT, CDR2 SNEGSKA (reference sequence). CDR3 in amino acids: CSALQGTEQFF. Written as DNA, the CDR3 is TGCAGTGCGCTACAGGGAACTGAGCAGTTCTTC.

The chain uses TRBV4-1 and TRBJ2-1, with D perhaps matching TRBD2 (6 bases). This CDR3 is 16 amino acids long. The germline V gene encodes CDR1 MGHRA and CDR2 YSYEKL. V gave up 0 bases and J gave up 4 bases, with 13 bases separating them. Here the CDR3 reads CASSQDETGEYNEQFF. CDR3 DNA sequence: TGCGCCAGCAGCCAAGATGAGACGGGAGAGTACAATGAGCAGTTCTTC.

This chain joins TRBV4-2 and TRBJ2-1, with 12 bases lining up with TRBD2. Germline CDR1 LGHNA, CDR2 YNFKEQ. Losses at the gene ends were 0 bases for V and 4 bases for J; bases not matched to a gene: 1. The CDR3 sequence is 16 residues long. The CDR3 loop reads CASSQDTSGGYNEQFF. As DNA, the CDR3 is TGTGCCAGCAGCCAAGATACTAGCGGGGGGTACAATGAGCAGTTCTTC.

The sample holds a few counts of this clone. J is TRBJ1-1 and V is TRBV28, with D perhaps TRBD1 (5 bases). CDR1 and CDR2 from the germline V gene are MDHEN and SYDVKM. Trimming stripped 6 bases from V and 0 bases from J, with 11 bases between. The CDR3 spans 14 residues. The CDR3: CASRGGTVNTEAFF. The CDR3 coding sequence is TGTGCCAGCAGGGGCGGGACGGTGAACACTGAAGCTTTCTTT.

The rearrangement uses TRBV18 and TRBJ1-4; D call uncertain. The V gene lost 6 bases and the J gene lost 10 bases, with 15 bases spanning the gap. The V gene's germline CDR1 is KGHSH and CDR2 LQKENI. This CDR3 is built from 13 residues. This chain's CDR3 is CASSAAERGKLFF. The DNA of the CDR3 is TGTGCCAGCTCCGCGGCCGAGAGAGGAAAACTGTTTTTT.

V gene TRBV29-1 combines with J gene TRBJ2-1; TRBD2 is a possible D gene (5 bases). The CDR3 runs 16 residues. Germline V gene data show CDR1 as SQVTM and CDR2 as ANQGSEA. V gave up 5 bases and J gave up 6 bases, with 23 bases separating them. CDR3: CSVTAGGRRLRNEQFF. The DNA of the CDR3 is TGCAGCGTTACAGCCGGAGGTCGCCGTCTACGCAATGAGCAGTTCTTC.

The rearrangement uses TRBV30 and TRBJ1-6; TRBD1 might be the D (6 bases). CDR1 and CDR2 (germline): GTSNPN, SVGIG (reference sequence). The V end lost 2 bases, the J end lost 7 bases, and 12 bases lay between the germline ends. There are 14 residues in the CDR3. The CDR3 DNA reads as TGTGCCTGGAGTACAGGGACGGGGAATTCACCCCTCCACTTT. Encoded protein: CAWSTGTGNSPLHF.

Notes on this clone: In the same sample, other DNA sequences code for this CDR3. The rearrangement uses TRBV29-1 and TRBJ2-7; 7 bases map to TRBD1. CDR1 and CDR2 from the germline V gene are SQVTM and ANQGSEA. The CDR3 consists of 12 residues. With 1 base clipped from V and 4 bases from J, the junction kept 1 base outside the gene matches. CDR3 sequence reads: CSVEGDSYEQYF. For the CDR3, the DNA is TGCAGCGTTGAAGGGGACAGTTACGAGCAGTACTTC.

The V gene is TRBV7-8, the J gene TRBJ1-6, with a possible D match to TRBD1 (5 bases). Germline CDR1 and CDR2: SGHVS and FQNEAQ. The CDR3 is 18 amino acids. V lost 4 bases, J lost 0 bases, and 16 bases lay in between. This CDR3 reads CASSWVRAGSSYNSPLHF. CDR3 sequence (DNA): TGTGCCAGCAGCTGGGTCAGGGCCGGAAGCTCCTATAATTCACCCCTCCACTTT. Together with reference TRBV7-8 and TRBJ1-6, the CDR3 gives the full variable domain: GAGVSQSPRYKVAKRGQDVALRCDPISGHVSLFWYQQALGQGPEFLTYFQNEAQLDKSGLPSDRFFAERPEGSVSTLKIQRTQQEDSAVYLCASSWVRAGSSYNSPLHFGNGTRLTVT.